This T cell receptor beta chain originates from a study of shared clonotypes between healthy human individuals. Study overall: A few men and a couple of women, aged 18 to 49, were donors. Per donor, CD8 memory used one plate, CD8 naive used two, CD4 memory used three and CD4 naive used three.

Details on this clone: Its target is unknown.

Points from the study as a whole: Generally, naive subsets came out with larger estimated richness than memory subsets. Only blood underwent sampling, and tissue repertoires likely differ.

CDR1 SGHVS and CDR2 FQNEAQ come from the germline V gene. Germline trimming cut 1 base from V and 5 bases from J; bases unmatched to any gene: 4. The CDR3 is 15 residues long. Profiling relied on immunoSEQ multiplex PCR, and the TCRdb table lists in-frame clones only, not all of them. The sample comprises 2 million to 2.5 million clones, around 95% of which are singletons, and about 0.13% rests with the top ten. Sequences were obtained from naive CD4+ T cells sorted from blood. Subset noted: CD45RA+ positively selected. The receptor was derived from a man aged 18 to 35 in good health. The V and J genes are TRBV7-8 and TRBJ1-4; TRBD1 matches 7 bases. The CDR3 loop is CASSLGGQFNEKLFF. The DNA of the CDR3 is TGTGCCAGCAGCTTAGGGGGACAGTTCAATGAAAAACTGTTTTTT.